This T cell receptor beta chain was profiled in a study of T cell responses to AZD1222 COVID-19 vaccine. Here immunoSEQ multiplex PCR was the method, and the copy in TCRdb shows in-frame clones only, minus some. This sample has under 200,000 clones, with just over 90% found just once. Per germline, CDR1 MGHDK and CDR2 SYGVNS. V was trimmed by 4 bases and J by 1 base, leaving 4 bases between them. This CDR3 spans 12 amino acids. Sequencing was performed on peripheral blood, taken on day 0 of MenACWY control vaccination. The receptor was isolated from an adult in good health. V usage is TRBV25-1 and J usage is TRBJ1-1; D gene unclear. Here the CDR3 reads CASSGENTEAFF. The CDR3 nucleotides read TGTGCCAGCAGTGGCGAGAACACTGAAGCTTTCTTT.